The present TCR beta chain was sequenced within a study of shared clonotypes between healthy human individuals. TCRdb's copy holds only in-frame clones and misses some; the assay was immunoSEQ multiplex PCR. This sample has nearly 1 million clones, with over 75% found just once. The sequencing input was memory CD4+ T cells sorted from blood. Stated subset: CD45RA-negative fraction. This TCR was sampled from a man between 18 and 29 years old in good health.

In nucleotides, the CDR3 is TGCGCCAGCAGTGAGCGGCAGGGGGCCTACGAGCAGTACTTC. Translation: CASSERQGAYEQYF. The chain employs TRBV10-1 and TRBJ2-7; 7 bases are a match to TRBD1. Germline V gene data show CDR1 as WNHNN and CDR2 as SYGVQD (reference sequence). This CDR3 comprises 14 residues. J lost 2 bases, V lost 2 bases, and 3 bases had no gene match.